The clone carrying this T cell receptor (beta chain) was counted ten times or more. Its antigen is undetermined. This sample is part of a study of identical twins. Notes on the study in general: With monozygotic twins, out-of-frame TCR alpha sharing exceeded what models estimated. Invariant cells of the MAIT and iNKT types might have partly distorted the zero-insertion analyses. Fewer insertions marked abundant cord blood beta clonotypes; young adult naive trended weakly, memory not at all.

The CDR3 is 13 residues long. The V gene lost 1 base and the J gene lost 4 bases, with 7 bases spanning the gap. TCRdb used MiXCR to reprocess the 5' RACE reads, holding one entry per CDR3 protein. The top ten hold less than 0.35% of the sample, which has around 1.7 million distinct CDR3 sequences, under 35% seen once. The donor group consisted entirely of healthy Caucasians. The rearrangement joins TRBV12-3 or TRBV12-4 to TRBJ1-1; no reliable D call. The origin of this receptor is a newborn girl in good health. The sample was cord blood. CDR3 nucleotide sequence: TGTGCCAGCAGTTTAGTATGGGGCACTGAAGCTTTCTTT. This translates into CASSLVWGTEAFF.